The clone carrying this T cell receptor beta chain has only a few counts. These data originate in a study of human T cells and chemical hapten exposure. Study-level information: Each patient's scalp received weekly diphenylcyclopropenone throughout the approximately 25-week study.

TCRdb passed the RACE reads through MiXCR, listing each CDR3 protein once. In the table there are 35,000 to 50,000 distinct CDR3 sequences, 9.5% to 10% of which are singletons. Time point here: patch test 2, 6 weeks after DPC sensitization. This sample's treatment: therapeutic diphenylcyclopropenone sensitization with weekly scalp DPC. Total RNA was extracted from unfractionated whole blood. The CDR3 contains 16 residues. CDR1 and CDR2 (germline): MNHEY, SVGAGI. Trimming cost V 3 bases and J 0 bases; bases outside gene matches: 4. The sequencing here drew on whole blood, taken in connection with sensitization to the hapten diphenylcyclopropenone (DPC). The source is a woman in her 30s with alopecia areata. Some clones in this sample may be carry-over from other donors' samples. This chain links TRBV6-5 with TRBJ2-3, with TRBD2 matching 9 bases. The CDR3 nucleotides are TGTGCCAGCAGTTATCTAGCGGGGTTTAGCACAGATACGCAGTATTTT. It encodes CASSYLAGFSTDTQYF.